This T cell receptor beta chain stems from a study of CD8 T cells in ankylosing spondylitis (dated by TCRdb to 2016 to 2017). Notes on the research overall: The study set out to find disease-linked TCR variants by profiling T cell receptor beta repertoires in ankylosing spondylitis patients and healthy donors. The whole study cohort included roughly 110 healthy donors and under 30 ankylosing spondylitis patients. Samples of peripheral blood were taken, and for ankylosing spondylitis patients, synovial fluid was collected as well. The full study reports these points: According to the report, matched synovial fluid samples from ankylosing spondylitis patients were significantly enriched for the disease-linked clones. A CD8+ phenotype was shown by the disease-linked clones, which were found at relatively low frequencies in peripheral blood. Some of the motif variants had been reported before in the synovial fluid and blood of reactive arthritis patients, a finding that suggests common disease-initiation mechanisms. A TCR beta motif made up of several highly homologous amino acid variants appeared to be characteristic of blood from ankylosing spondylitis patients.

Taken from the germline V gene, the CDR1 and CDR2 loops are SGHAT and FQNNGV. V is trimmed back by 3 bases and J by 6 bases, and the junction contains 13 bases that no gene match accounts for. The CDR3 runs 16 amino acids, cysteine and phenylalanine included. The sequence is cut down to CDR3 DNA, 48 bases in frame from base 1. TCRdb records Illumina HiSeq 2500 as the sequencer. Quantitative 5'-RACE with molecular barcodes was used to prepare TCR beta libraries. The published analysis was carried out like this. To identify disease-linked TCR variants, a new computational method was used, one built on a probabilistic model of VDJ rearrangement. Clones were called with MiXCR by TCRdb after fastp trimmed the public reads at Q25, and only in-frame beta chains were retained. For every CDR3 protein sequence, its rows merge into one entry that carries the most common genes and DNA. TCRdb assigned the V and J calls; the authors' analysis was not used. For this sample there are around 150,000 distinct CDR3 sequences; 6% to 8% appear just once. About an eighth of the sample belongs to the ten largest clones.

This clonotype was seen more than once but under ten times. The target of this receptor is not known. No qualities accompany the bases; no much larger clone lies one base away. The chain was built from TRBV11-2 and TRBJ1-2; 7 junctional bases match TRBD1. Specimen: blood, either unsorted or a sorted T cell fraction (not recorded which). The TCR originated in a female donor with ankylosing spondylitis or in good health (not recorded which). The DNA sequence is as follows: TGTGCCAGCAGCTTTCTAGGGGGCCCGCGTGTAGATGGCTACACCTTC. Its protein product is CASSFLGGPRVDGYTF.